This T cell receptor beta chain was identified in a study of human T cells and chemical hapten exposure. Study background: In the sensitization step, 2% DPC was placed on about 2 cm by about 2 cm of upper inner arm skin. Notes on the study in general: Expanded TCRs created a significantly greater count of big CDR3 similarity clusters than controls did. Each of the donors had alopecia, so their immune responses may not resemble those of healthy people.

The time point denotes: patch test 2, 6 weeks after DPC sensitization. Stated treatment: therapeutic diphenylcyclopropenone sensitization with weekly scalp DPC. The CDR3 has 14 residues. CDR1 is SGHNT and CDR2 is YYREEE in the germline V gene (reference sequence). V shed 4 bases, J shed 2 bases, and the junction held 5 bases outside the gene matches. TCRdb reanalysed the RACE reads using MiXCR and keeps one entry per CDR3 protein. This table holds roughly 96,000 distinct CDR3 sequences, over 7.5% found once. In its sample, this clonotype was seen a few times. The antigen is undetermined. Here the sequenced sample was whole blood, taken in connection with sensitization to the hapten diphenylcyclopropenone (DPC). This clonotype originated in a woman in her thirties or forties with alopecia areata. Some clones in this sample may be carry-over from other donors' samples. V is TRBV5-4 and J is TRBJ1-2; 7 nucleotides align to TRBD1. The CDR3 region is CASSQGQRNYGYTF. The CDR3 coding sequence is TGTGCCAGCAGCCAGGGACAGAGAAACTATGGCTACACCTTC.